This T cell receptor (beta chain) was identified during a study of CD8 T cells in ankylosing spondylitis. Broader study findings: What appeared characteristic of ankylosing spondylitis blood was a TCR beta motif of seven to nine highly homologous variants. Some of these motif variants have turned up before, in reports on reactive arthritis synovial fluid and blood. Within peripheral blood, clones linked to disease were CD8+ and relatively rare.

A note on this clonotype: Its matching antigen is unknown.

The length of the CDR3 is 15 residues. The germline V gene encodes CDR1 SGHAT and CDR2 FQNNGV. Trimming pared 4 bases from V and 3 bases from J, leaving 15 bases between. A single record per CDR3 protein comes from TCRdb applying MiXCR to the 5' RACE reads. The profile shows about 540,000 distinct CDR3 sequences, 9.5% to 15% of them singletons. The clonotype originates from a male donor with ankylosing spondylitis. The chain is built from TRBV11-2 and TRBJ2-5; D is possibly TRBD2 (7 bases). Sequencing input: blood, either unsorted or a sorted T cell fraction (not recorded which). CDR3: CASSSSGRGEETQYF. CDR3 nucleotide sequence: TGTGCCAGCAGCTCTAGCGGTAGGGGGGAAGAGACCCAGTACTTC. Supplemented by reference TRBV11-2 and TRBJ2-5, the full variable domain reads EAGVAQSPRYKIIEKRQSVAFWCNPISGHATLYWYQQILGQGPKLLIQFQNNGVVDDSQLPKDRFSAERLKGVDSTLKIQPAKLEDSAVYLCASSSSGRGEETQYFGPGTRLLVL.